This TCR beta chain was sequenced during a study of cytomegalovirus exposure and HLA in healthy donors. The PCR ran on 60 Vbeta and 13 Jbeta primers. Some clones are missing from TCRdb's copy, which holds only in-frame ones; the method was immunoSEQ multiplex PCR. The data contain 85,000 to 90,000 clones, more than 80% of them singletons. Germline V gene data show CDR1 as SEHNR and CDR2 as FQNEAQ (reference sequence). With 5 bases clipped from V and 2 bases from J, the junction kept 4 bases outside the gene matches. This CDR3 region has 15 residues. The sample was PBMCs. The sequence came from a man aged 18 to 29 in good health and CMV-seronegative. J is TRBJ2-7 and V is TRBV7-9, with 12 bases fitting TRBD2. The CDR3 DNA sequence: TGTGCCAGCAGCCTTGGACTAGCGGGAACCTACGAGCAGTACTTC. Translation gives CASSLGLAGTYEQYF.